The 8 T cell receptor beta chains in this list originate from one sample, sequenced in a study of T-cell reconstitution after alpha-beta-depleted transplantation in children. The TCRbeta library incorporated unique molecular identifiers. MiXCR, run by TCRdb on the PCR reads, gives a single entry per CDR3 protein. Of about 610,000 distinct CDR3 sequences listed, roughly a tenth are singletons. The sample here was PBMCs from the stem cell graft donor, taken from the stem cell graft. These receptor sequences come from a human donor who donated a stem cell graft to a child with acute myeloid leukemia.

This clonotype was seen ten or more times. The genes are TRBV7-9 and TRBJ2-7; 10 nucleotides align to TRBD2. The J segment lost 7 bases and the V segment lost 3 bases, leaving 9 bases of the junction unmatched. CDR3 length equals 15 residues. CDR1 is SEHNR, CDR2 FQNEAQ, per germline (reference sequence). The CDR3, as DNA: TGTGCCAGCAGCTTCTCTAGCGGGAGAGTCGGTGAGCAGTACTTC. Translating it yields CASSFSSGRVGEQYF.

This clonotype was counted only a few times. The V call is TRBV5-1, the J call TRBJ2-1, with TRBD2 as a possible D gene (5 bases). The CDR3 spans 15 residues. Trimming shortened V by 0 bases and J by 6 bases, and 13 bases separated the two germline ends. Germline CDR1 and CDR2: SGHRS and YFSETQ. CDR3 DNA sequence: TGCGCCAGCAGCTTGGCGCAAGGGCGGGTCAATGAGCAGTTCTTC. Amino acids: CASSLAQGRVNEQFF.

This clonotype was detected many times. The CDR3 sequence is CASSLAGGPDNEQFF. The CDR3 nucleotides read TGTGCCAGCAGCTTAGCGGGAGGGCCTGATAATGAGCAGTTCTTC. The rearrangement uses TRBV7-9 and TRBJ2-1; 7 nucleotides agree with TRBD2. The ends lost 0 bases at V and 7 bases at J; junction bases unmatched: 6. The CDR3 totals 15 residues. CDR1 is SEHNR and CDR2 is FQNEAQ in the germline V gene (reference sequence).

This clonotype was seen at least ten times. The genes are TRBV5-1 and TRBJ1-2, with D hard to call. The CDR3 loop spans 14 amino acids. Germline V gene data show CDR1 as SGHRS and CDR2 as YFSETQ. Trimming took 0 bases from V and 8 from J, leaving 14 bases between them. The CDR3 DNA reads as TGCGCCAGCAGCTTGGGACCAGCTGTTGGAGGCTACACCTTC. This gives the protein CASSLGPAVGGYTF.

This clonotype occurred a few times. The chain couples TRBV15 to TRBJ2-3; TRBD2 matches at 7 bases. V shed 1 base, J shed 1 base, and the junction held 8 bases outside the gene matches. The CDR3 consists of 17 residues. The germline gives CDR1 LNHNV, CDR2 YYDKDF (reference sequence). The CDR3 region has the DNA TGTGCCACCAGCAGAGTACGGGGAGGGCCGGGCACAGATACGCAGTATTTT. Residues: CATSRVRGGPGTDTQYF.

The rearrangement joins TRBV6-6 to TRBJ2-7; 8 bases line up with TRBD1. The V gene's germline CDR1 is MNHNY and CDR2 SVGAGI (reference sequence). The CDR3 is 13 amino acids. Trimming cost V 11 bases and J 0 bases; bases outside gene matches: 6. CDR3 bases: TGTGCCGTTAAACAGGGGGGCTCCTACGAGCAGTACTTC. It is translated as CAVKQGGSYEQYF.

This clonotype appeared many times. CDR3 nucleotides: TGTGCCAGCAACCCCTGGGACGGTGGCTCACCCCTCCACTTT. Protein product: CASNPWDGGSPLHF. V and J are TRBV2 and TRBJ1-6; tentative D call: TRBD1 (5 bases). CDR3 length: 14 amino acids. V gave up 7 bases and J gave up 10 bases, with 17 bases separating them. In germline, CDR1 is SNHLY, CDR2 FYNNEI.

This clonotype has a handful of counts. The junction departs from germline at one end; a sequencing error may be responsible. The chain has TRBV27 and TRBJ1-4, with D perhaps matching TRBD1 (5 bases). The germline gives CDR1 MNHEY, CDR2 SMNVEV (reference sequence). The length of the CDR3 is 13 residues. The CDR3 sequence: CASSLGPGTRRVF. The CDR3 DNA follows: TGTGCCAGCAGTTTAGGGCCCGGGACCCGGAGGGTTTTT.